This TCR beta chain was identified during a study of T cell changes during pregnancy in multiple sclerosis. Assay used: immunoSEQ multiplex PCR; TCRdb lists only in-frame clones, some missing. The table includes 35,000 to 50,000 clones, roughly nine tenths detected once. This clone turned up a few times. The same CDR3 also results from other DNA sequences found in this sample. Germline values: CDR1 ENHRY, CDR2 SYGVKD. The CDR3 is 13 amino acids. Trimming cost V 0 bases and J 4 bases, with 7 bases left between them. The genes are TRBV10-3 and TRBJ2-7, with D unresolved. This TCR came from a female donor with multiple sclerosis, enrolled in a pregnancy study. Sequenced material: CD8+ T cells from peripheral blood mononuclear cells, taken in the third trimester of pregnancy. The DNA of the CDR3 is TGTGCCATCAGTGAGTCCCTTCTTTACGAGCAGTACTTC. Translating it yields CAISESLLYEQYF.